This T cell receptor beta chain was retrieved from a study of cytomegalovirus exposure and HLA in healthy donors. Profiled with immunoSEQ multiplex PCR; TCRdb holds only in-frame clones, not every one. Among 130,000 to 150,000 clones listed, roughly nine tenths were seen once. This receptor was identified in a woman under 30 in good health and CMV-seropositive. Sequencing was carried out using PBMCs.

In nucleotides, the CDR3 is TGCGCCAGCAGCTTGGATGCGGGGGGACAGGGAACCCATGAGCAGTTCTTC. It specifies CASSLDAGGQGTHEQFF. This chain joins TRBV5-1 and TRBJ2-1, with D possibly being TRBD1 (9 bases). The CDR3 loop spans 17 amino acids. V gave up 0 bases and J gave up 8 bases, with 21 bases separating them. The germline V gene encodes CDR1 SGHRS and CDR2 YFSETQ.